This entry describes one TCR beta chain. Its antigen is still unknown. No qualities accompany the bases; no much larger clone lies one base away. The germline V gene specifies MNHEY as CDR1 and SVGAGI as CDR2. Its CDR3 holds 14 amino acids, cysteine through phenylalanine. The CDR3 DNA has 42 bases and is translated from base 1. After removal of 7 bases from V and 3 bases from J, the junction retains 9 bases not matched to a gene. This sample was included in a study of blood T cell repertoires in COVID-19 (dated by TCRdb to the early 2020s). Concerning the study at large: Samples from collaborators originated in the United States, Italy and Spain and spanned both the acute and convalescent phases of COVID-19. The prospective study material was composed of cDNA or gDNA derived from T cells, B-cell-depleted T cells, or PBMCs. Subjects who had been exposed to COVID-19, were actively infected with it, or had recovered from it provided the deeply sampled blood TCRbeta repertoires that made up the dataset. The repertoires were released in a freely available public database intended as a resource for research on the immune response to SARS-CoV-2. Samples came from the ongoing ImmuneRACE study (first 160 participants) plus 1,254 subjects from 6 global collaborators. Sample metadata almost always included a de-identified subject ID, COVID-19 status, age in years and sex. Where HLA class I and class II types were available, the types were taken from metadata supplied by the sample provider, not from assay-based typing.

Enrolling through a virtual design, the prospective study's participants ranged in age from roughly 18 to 89 years and lived across about two dozen United States geographic areas. In the prospective study, cohorts were assigned on the basis of participant-reported clinical history obtained from a screening survey and a study questionnaire. Exposed participants had been in contact, within 2 weeks of entering the study, with a person who had a PCR-confirmed or clinician-diagnosed case of COVID-19. In the prospective study, whole blood, serum and a nasopharyngeal or oropharyngeal swab were collected from each participant by mobile phlebotomists. Prospective study participants could optionally give additional blood draws and questionnaires over an approximately two-month period. Before DNA extraction, prospective study blood samples were shipped either frozen or at room temperature. Broad study findings and their caveats: How much clinical and demographic metadata was included differed by source and by participant, and the metadata was provided uncurated.

TCRbeta CDR3 regions were amplified from genomic DNA using the immunoSEQ Assay, a bias-controlled multiplex PCR. On the study's bioinformatics: The number of nucleated cells in each sample was estimated by amplification of reference gene primers within the assay. To quantify the absolute abundance of each unique TCRbeta CDR3 rearrangement, sequence reads were collapsed and filtered. For each sample, productive Simpson clonality was calculated by taking the square root of Simpson's diversity index across productive rearrangements. In TCRdb, the immuneACCESS table is reduced to in-frame sequences with V and J assigned. These tables do not hold every clone; where another copy was compared, an unresolved V gene accounts for under half, and the others remain unexplained. V, J and clone size were drawn from that table, and D and trimming were deduced from the DNA. Present in this sample are about 140,000 clones, over 80% of which were seen just once. The ten largest clones capture approximately 5.1% of the sample.

Material: PBMCs or T cells enriched from blood (not recorded which). The sequence joins TRBV6-5 to TRBJ2-7; 7 bases in the middle match TRBD2. This TCR came from a man aged 65 to 85 who had been exposed to COVID-19. The CDR3 region: CASNPGTTFYEQYF. At the DNA level, the sequence is TGTGCCAGCAATCCCGGGACTACCTTCTACGAGCAGTACTTC.